The source of this T cell receptor beta chain is a study of blood T cell repertoires in COVID-19. Study background: Specimens from acute and convalescent COVID-19 originated in the United States, Italy and Spain. The cDNA or gDNA used as material had been derived from T cells, B-cell-depleted T cells, or PBMCs.

There are a few counts of this clone. Original processing notes: Nucleated cell number was recorded as an estimate derived from reference gene primer amplification. The protocol was immunoSEQ multiplex PCR, while the TCRdb copy is restricted to in-frame clones and leaves out a portion. V and J calls and clone size are given by that table; D and trimming were obtained from the DNA. The table records approximately 150,000 clones, 84% of them present only once. V shed 4 bases, J shed 0 bases, and the junction held 13 bases outside the gene matches. From germline, CDR1 is MNHNS and CDR2 SASEGT. The CDR3 has 18 amino acids.

Sequenced: peripheral blood. The chain couples TRBV6-1 to TRBJ1-2, with 8 bases aligning to TRBD1. The sequence derives from a man between 60 and 70 years old with active or convalescent COVID-19. The CDR3 loop is CASSVPVDRGPSNYGYTF. CDR3 DNA sequence: TGTGCCAGCAGTGTCCCGGTCGACAGGGGCCCCTCTAACTATGGCTACACCTTC.